The 24 T cell receptor beta chains presented below share a single source sample, sequenced in a study of response to subunit inactivated influenza vaccine. TCRdb itself ran the RT-PCR reads through MiXCR, one entry per CDR3 protein. The sample has 450,000 to 600,000 distinct CDR3 sequences; approximately 15% are singletons. The source was CD4+ T cells sorted from PBMCs, collected roughly 24 months after vaccination. These receptor sequences come from a man aged 50 to 75 who received an inactivated influenza vaccine.

This clonotype was found many times. The CDR3 here is CATSAYGNEQFF. The DNA of the CDR3 is TGTGCCACCAGTGCCTATGGGAATGAGCAGTTCTTC. V usage is TRBV24-1 and J usage is TRBJ2-1; D uncertain. Trimming removed 5 bases from V and 7 bases from J, with 8 bases in between. The germline V gene encodes CDR1 KGHDR and CDR2 SFDVKD. This CDR3 is 12 amino acids long.

This clonotype has ten or more counts. The chain uses TRBV12-3 or TRBV12-4 and TRBJ2-1; 10 bases are shared with TRBD2. CDR3 length equals 15 residues. With V trimmed by 5 bases and J by 6 bases, 7 bases remained unmatched. CDR3 in amino acids: CASSRPSGSANEQFF. DNA of the CDR3: TGTGCCAGCAGTCGTCCTAGCGGGAGTGCCAATGAGCAGTTCTTC.

This sequence joins TRBV20-1 and TRBJ1-1; possibly TRBD1 for D (6 bases). Germline CDR1 is DFQATT and CDR2 is SNEGSKA (reference sequence). With 6 bases removed from V and 0 bases from J, the gap between germline ends came to 17 bases. This CDR3 has 15 residues. The CDR3 here is CSAHPRGHLNTEAFF. CDR3 coding DNA: TGCAGTGCACATCCGCGGGGACATTTGAACACTGAAGCTTTCTTT.

The chain is built from TRBV6-2 or TRBV6-3 and TRBJ2-5; TRBD1 matches 7 bases. The J call may be faulty, since TRBJ2-1 better matches the DNA end. Germline CDR1 MNHEY, CDR2 SVGEGT. This CDR3 contains 13 residues. The CDR3 region is CASKRTGEETQFF. For the CDR3, the DNA is TGTGCCAGCAAGCGGACAGGAGAAGAGACCCAGTTCTTC.

The chain carries TRBV4-3 and TRBJ2-7, with TRBD2 matching 10 bases. CDR3 length: 17 amino acids. Per germline, CDR1 LGHNA and CDR2 YSLEER. V shed 1 base, J shed 2 bases, and the junction held 8 bases outside the gene matches. The CDR3 DNA sequence: TGCGCCAGCAGCCAAGTGGCTAGCGGGAGTATCCCCTACGAGCAGTACTTC. This codes for CASSQVASGSIPYEQYF.

The gene calls are TRBV20-1 and TRBJ2-1, with TRBD1 as a possible D gene (6 bases). V shed 2 bases and J shed 5 bases, with 13 bases lying between them. The CDR3 has 14 residues. Germline loops: CDR1 DFQATT, CDR2 SNEGSKA (reference sequence). In DNA, the CDR3 is TGCAGTGCTAGACCGGGACAAGCCGACAATGAGCAGTTCTTC. This gives the protein CSARPGQADNEQFF.

This sequence joins TRBV7-3 and TRBJ2-5; 8 nucleotides align to TRBD2. In germline, CDR1 is SGHTA, CDR2 FQGTGA. The V gene end was trimmed by 5 bases and the J gene end by 7 bases; junction bases not matched to a gene: 9. This CDR3 region has 14 residues. CDR3 sequence (DNA): TGTGCCAGCAGCAAATCCGGGACTAGGGGGACCCAGTACTTC. Amino acids: CASSKSGTRGTQYF.

Many counts were recorded for this clonotype. This sequence joins TRBV10-3 and TRBJ1-5; D is ambiguous. Trimming cost V 8 bases and J 7 bases, with 15 bases left between them. Germline CDR1 is ENHRY and CDR2 is SYGVKD. The CDR3 has 13 residues. Written as DNA, the CDR3 is TGTGCCATCCGGGCCGTACATGGACAGCCCCAGCATTTT. This translates into CAIRAVHGQPQHF.

This clonotype was seen just once. This likely comes from a read error, as the CDR3 has no conserved phenylalanine or tryptophan at its end. This chain joins TRBV7-9 and TRBJ1-2; TRBD1 is a possible D gene (5 bases). The ends were cut back, 1 base at V and 6 bases at J, with 9 bases in the middle. The germline V gene has CDR1 SEHNR and CDR2 FQNEAQ (reference sequence). The CDR3 has 13 amino acids. Here the CDR3 reads CASSLVQEDGYTL. CDR3 nucleotides: TGTGCCAGCAGCTTAGTACAGGAGGATGGCTACACCCTC.

Here the CDR3 DNA reads TGTGCCACCAGTGATGGGACCCGATCGTGGACCGGGGAGCTGTTTTTT. This translates into CATSDGTRSWTGELFF. The chain carries TRBV24-1 and TRBJ2-2; D is possibly TRBD1 or TRBD2 (5 bases each). CDR1 and CDR2 from the germline V gene are KGHDR and SFDVKD. The germline V and J ends were trimmed by 3 bases and 5 bases, with 15 bases remaining between them. This CDR3 is built from 16 residues.

The chain carries TRBV15 and TRBJ2-1; 7 bases are shared with TRBD1. CDR1 and CDR2 (germline): LNHNV, YYDKDF (reference sequence). V dropped 1 base and J dropped 6; count of bases not matched to a gene: 0. The CDR3 totals 13 residues. The CDR3 coding sequence is TGTGCCACCAGCAGAGGGGACAGCAATGAGCAGTTCTTC. This sequence encodes CATSRGDSNEQFF. Supplemented by reference TRBV15 and TRBJ2-1, the full variable domain reads DAMVIQNPRYQVTQFGKPVTLSCSQTLNHNVMYWYQQKSSQAPKLLFHYYDKDFNNEADTPDNFQSRRPNTSFCFLDIRSPGLGDTAMYLCATSRGDSNEQFFGPGTRLTVL.

A few counts support this clonotype. This chain uses TRBV10-3 with TRBJ2-3, with D possibly matching TRBD1 (6 bases). Germline CDR1 is ENHRY and CDR2 is SYGVKD. The CDR3 covers 15 residues. V lost 2 bases and J lost 14, with 23 bases in between. In DNA, the CDR3 is TGTGCCATCAGTGAGGCCTCAACGACAGGTTCCGAACCGTATTTT. Its protein product is CAISEASTTGSEPYF.

This clonotype was seen repeatedly, ten times or more. This chain joins TRBV20-1 and TRBJ2-2; TRBD2 agrees at 9 bases. The CDR3 spans 13 residues. Germline values: CDR1 DFQATT, CDR2 SNEGSKA (reference sequence). With 7 bases clipped from V and 4 bases from J, the junction kept 4 bases outside the gene matches. CDR3 sequence: CSVAGAGTGELFF. The DNA of the CDR3 is TGCAGTGTAGCGGGAGCGGGCACCGGGGAGCTGTTTTTT.

The gene calls are TRBV28 and TRBJ1-1; D remains ambiguous. The CDR3 loop spans 12 amino acids. Germline-derived CDR1 and CDR2 are MDHEN and SYDVKM. Between the trimmed V and J ends, which lost 3 bases and 12 bases, there was a span of 14 bases. The CDR3 sequence: CASSLPGPNPFF. CDR3 bases: TGTGCCAGCAGTTTGCCCGGGCCTAACCCTTTCTTT. Full variable domain (rest looked up from reference TRBV28 and TRBJ1-1): DVKVTQSSRYLVKRTGEKVFLECVQDMDHENMFWYRQDPGLGLRLIYFSYDVKMKEKGDIPEGYSVSREKKERFSLILESASTNQTSMYLCASSLPGPNPFFGQGTRLTVV.

This clonotype was seen repeatedly, ten times or more. One end of the junction varies from germline; a read error may be responsible. V gene TRBV7-2 combines with J gene TRBJ2-1, with D perhaps being TRBD1 or TRBD2 (5 bases each). In germline, CDR1 is SGHTA, CDR2 FQGNSA. The CDR3 runs to 14 residues. The CDR3 DNA sequence: TGTGCCAGCAGTTTAGTTGGGGGTTACAATGAGCAGTTCTTC. This encodes CASSLVGGYNEQFF.

This clonotype came up a few times. V and J are TRBV25-1 and TRBJ2-3; TRBD1 aligns across 7 bases. This CDR3 contains 15 residues. CDR1 and CDR2 from the germline V gene are MGHDK and SYGVNS. With V trimmed by 3 bases and J by 3 bases, 6 bases remained unmatched. This CDR3 is CASSDQRQGTDTQYF. The CDR3 DNA sequence: TGTGCCAGCAGTGACCAAAGACAGGGTACAGATACGCAGTATTTT.

This clonotype came up many times. This chain links TRBV5-1 with TRBJ1-3; D may be TRBD1 (5 bases). V was clipped by 0 bases and J by 2 bases, with 9 bases between them. Germline values: CDR1 SGHRS, CDR2 YFSETQ. The CDR3 length is 15 residues. In DNA, the CDR3 is TGCGCCAGCAGCTTGGGAGGGACTCCTGGAAACACCATATATTTT. This translates into CASSLGGTPGNTIYF.

This clonotype was observed at least ten times. The rearrangement links TRBV4-1 to TRBJ2-3; D not resolved. Germline assignment: CDR1 MGHRA and CDR2 YSYEKL. Trimming removed 0 bases from V and 0 bases from J, with 7 bases in between. The CDR3 loop spans 15 amino acids. The CDR3 DNA follows: TGCGCCAGCAGCCAAGATGGGCTAAGCACAGATACGCAGTATTTT. It is translated as CASSQDGLSTDTQYF.

In its sample, this clonotype was seen a few times. The rearrangement links TRBV5-1 to TRBJ2-2, with 10 bases that match TRBD2. With 4 bases clipped from V and 5 bases from J, the junction kept 5 bases outside the gene matches. The CDR3 consists of 15 residues. The germline V gene has CDR1 SGHRS and CDR2 YFSETQ. The CDR3 DNA sequence: TGCGCCAGCAGCCGACCGGGACTAGCGACCGGGGAGCTGTTTTTT. Translating it yields CASSRPGLATGELFF.

This clonotype has just a few counts. The V gene is TRBV7-2, the J gene TRBJ1-5; tentative D call: TRBD1 (5 bases). Between the trimmed V and J ends, which lost 1 base and 0 bases, there was a span of 7 bases. The CDR3 spans 15 residues. Germline V lookup: CDR1 SGHTA, CDR2 FQGNSA. CDR3 loop: CASSLGQNSNQPQHF. DNA for the CDR3: TGTGCCAGCAGCTTAGGACAGAATAGCAATCAGCCCCAGCATTTT.

This chain links TRBV7-2 with TRBJ1-2; D unclear. The ends were cut back, 1 base at V and 5 bases at J, with 8 bases in the middle. Germline V lookup: CDR1 SGHTA, CDR2 FQGNSA. The CDR3 is made up of 13 amino acids. In DNA, the CDR3 is TGTGCCAGCAGCTTAGAGTCACGATATGGCTACACCTTC. Translating it yields CASSLESRYGYTF.

This clonotype was picked up a small number of times. The chain combines TRBV10-3 with TRBJ2-7, with 9 bases aligning to TRBD2. Per the germline V gene, CDR1 is ENHRY and CDR2 is SYGVKD. V lost 7 bases, J lost 4 bases, and 17 bases stayed unmatched. The CDR3 covers 17 residues. CDR3 amino acids: CAINFGLALIRKYEQYF. Written as DNA, the CDR3 is TGTGCCATCAATTTCGGACTAGCGCTCATACGAAAATACGAGCAGTACTTC.

This clonotype turned up a few times. CDR3 loop: CASSGSRNGIQYF. CDR3 nucleotide sequence: TGTGCCAGCAGTGGTTCCCGTAATGGCATTCAGTACTTC. The rearrangement joins TRBV2 to TRBJ2-4; D is uncertain. Germline values: CDR1 SNHLY, CDR2 FYNNEI. The CDR3 runs 13 residues. Trimming took off 4 bases at V and 9 bases at J, with 13 bases between the two ends.

This clonotype was found a few times. The DNA of the CDR3 is TGCAGTGCCACCATGACTTCCTACTCCTACAATGAGCAGTTCTTC. As protein: CSATMTSYSYNEQFF. J is TRBJ2-1 and V is TRBV20-1, with D unresolved. The length of the CDR3 is 15 residues. V was shortened by 6 bases and J by 0 bases, with 15 bases between the two germline ends. Germline V lookup: CDR1 DFQATT, CDR2 SNEGSKA (reference sequence).